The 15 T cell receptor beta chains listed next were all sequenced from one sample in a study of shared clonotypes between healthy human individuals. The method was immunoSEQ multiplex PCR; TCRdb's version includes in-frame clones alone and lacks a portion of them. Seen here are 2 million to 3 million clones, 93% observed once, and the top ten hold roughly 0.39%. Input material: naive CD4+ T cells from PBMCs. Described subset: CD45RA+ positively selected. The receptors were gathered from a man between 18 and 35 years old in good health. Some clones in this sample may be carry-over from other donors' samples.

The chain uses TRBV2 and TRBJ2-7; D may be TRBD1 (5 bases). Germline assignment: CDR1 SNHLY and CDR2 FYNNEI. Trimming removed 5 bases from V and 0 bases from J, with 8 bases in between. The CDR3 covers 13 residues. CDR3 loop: CASSFRDSYEQYF. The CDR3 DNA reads TGTGCCAGCAGTTTCAGGGACTCCTACGAGCAGTACTTC. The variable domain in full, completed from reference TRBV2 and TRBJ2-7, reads EPEVTQTPSHQVTQMGQEVILRCVPISNHLYFYWYRQILGQKVEFLVSFYNNEISEKSEIFDDQFSVERPDGSNFTLKIRSTKLEDSAMYFCASSFRDSYEQYFGPGTRLTVT.

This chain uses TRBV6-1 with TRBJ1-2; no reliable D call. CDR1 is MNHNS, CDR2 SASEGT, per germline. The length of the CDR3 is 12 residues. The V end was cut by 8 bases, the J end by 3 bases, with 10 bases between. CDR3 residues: CASWEPDYGYTF. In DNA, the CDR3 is TGTGCCAGCTGGGAGCCTGACTATGGCTACACCTTC.

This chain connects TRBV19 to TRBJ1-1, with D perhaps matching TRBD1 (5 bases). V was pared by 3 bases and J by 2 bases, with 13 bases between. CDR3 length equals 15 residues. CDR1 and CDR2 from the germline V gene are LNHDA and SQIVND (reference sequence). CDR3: CASSIQGLGNTEAFF. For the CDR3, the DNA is TGTGCCAGTAGTATCCAGGGTTTGGGTAACACTGAAGCTTTCTTT.

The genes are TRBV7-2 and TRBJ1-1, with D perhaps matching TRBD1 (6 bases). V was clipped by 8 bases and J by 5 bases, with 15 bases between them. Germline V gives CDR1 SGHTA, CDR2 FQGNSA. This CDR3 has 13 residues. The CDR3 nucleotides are TGTGCCAGCGCTGTGAGGGGGAGAACTGAAGCTTTCTTT. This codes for CASAVRGRTEAFF. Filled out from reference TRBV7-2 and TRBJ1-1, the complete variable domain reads GAGVSQSPSNKVTEKGKDVELRCDPISGHTALYWYRQSLGQGLEFLIYFQGNSAPDKSGLPSDRFSAERTGGSVSTLTIQRTQQEDSAVYLCASAVRGRTEAFFGQGTRLTVV.

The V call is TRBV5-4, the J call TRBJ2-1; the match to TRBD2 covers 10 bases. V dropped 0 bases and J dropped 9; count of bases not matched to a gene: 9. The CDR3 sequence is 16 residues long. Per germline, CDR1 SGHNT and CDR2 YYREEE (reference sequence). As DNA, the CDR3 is TGTGCCAGCAGCTTGGGTGGGCTAGCGGGAGTGGGTGAGCAGTTCTTC. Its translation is CASSLGGLAGVGEQFF.

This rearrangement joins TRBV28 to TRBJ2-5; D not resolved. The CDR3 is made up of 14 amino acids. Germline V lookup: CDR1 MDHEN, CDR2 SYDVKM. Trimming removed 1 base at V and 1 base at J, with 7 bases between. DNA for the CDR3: TGTGCCAGCAGTTTATCTGGGCCCCAAGAGACCCAGTACTTC. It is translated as CASSLSGPQETQYF.

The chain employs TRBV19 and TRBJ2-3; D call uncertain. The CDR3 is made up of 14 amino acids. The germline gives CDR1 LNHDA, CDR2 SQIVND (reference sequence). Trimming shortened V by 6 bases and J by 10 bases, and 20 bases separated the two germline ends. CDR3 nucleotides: TGTGCCAGTAGAGCAGACGACTCTCCGGTAGCGCAGTATTTT. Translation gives CASRADDSPVAQYF. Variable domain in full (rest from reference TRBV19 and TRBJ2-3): DGGITQSPKYLFRKEGQNVTLSCEQNLNHDAMYWYRQDPGQGLRLIYYSQIVNDFQKGDIAEGYSVSREKKESFPLTVTSAQKNPTAFYLCASRADDSPVAQYFGPGTRLTVL.

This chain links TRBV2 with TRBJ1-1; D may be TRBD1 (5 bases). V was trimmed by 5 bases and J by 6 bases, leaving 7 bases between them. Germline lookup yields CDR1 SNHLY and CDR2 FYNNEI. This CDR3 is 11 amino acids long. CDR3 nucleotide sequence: TGTGCCAGCAGTACGGGGGCTGAAGCTTTCTTT. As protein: CASSTGAEAFF.

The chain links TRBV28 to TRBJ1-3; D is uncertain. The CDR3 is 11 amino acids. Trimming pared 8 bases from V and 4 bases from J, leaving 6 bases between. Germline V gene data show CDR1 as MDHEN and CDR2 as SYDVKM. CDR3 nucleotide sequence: TGTGCCAGCCACCTAGGAAACACCATATATTTT. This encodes CASHLGNTIYF. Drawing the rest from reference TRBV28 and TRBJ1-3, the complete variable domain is DVKVTQSSRYLVKRTGEKVFLECVQDMDHENMFWYRQDPGLGLRLIYFSYDVKMKEKGDIPEGYSVSREKKERFSLILESASTNQTSMYLCASHLGNTIYFGEGSWLTVV.

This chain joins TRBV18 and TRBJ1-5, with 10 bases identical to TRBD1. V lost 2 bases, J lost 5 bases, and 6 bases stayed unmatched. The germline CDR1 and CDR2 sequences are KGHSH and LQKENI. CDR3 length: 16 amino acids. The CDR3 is CASSPSRGQGDQPQHF. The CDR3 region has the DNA TGTGCCAGCTCACCATCTCGAGGACAGGGGGATCAGCCCCAGCATTTT. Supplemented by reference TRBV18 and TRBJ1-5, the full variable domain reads NAGVMQNPRHLVRRRGQEARLRCSPMKGHSHVYWYRQLPEEGLKFMVYLQKENIIDESGMPKERFSAEFPKEGPSILRIQQVVRGDSAAYFCASSPSRGQGDQPQHFGDGTRLSIL.

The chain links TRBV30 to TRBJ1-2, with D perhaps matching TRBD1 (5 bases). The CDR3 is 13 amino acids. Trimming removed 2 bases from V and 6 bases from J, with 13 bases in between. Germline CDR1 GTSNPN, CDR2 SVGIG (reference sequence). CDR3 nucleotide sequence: TGTGCCTGGAGTTTGCAGGGCGACCATGGCTACACCTTC. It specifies CAWSLQGDHGYTF.

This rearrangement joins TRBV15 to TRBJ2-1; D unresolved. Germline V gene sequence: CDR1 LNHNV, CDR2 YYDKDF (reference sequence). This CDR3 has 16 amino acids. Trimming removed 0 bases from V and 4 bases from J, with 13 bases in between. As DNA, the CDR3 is TGTGCCACCAGCAGAGATCCCCAGATAAATTACAATGAGCAGTTCTTC. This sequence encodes CATSRDPQINYNEQFF.

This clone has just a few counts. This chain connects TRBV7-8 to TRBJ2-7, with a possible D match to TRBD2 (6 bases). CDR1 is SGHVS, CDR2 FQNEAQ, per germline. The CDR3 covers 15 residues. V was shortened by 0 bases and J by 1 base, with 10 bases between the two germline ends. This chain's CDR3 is CASSLASSGSYEQYF. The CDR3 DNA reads TGTGCCAGCAGCTTAGCGAGTAGCGGATCCTACGAGCAGTACTTC.

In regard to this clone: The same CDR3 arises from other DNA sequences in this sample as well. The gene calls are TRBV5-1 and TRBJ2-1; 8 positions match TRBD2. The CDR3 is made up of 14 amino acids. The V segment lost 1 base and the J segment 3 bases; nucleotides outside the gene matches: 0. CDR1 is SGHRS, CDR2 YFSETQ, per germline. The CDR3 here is CASSLSGSYNEQFF. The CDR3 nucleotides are TGCGCCAGCAGCTTGAGCGGGAGCTACAATGAGCAGTTCTTC.

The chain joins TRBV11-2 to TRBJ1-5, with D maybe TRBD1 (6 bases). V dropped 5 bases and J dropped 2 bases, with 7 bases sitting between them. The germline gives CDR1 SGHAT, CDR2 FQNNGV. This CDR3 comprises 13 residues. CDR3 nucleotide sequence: TGTGCCAGCAGCCGGACAGGCAATCAGCCCCAGCATTTT. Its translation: CASSRTGNQPQHF.